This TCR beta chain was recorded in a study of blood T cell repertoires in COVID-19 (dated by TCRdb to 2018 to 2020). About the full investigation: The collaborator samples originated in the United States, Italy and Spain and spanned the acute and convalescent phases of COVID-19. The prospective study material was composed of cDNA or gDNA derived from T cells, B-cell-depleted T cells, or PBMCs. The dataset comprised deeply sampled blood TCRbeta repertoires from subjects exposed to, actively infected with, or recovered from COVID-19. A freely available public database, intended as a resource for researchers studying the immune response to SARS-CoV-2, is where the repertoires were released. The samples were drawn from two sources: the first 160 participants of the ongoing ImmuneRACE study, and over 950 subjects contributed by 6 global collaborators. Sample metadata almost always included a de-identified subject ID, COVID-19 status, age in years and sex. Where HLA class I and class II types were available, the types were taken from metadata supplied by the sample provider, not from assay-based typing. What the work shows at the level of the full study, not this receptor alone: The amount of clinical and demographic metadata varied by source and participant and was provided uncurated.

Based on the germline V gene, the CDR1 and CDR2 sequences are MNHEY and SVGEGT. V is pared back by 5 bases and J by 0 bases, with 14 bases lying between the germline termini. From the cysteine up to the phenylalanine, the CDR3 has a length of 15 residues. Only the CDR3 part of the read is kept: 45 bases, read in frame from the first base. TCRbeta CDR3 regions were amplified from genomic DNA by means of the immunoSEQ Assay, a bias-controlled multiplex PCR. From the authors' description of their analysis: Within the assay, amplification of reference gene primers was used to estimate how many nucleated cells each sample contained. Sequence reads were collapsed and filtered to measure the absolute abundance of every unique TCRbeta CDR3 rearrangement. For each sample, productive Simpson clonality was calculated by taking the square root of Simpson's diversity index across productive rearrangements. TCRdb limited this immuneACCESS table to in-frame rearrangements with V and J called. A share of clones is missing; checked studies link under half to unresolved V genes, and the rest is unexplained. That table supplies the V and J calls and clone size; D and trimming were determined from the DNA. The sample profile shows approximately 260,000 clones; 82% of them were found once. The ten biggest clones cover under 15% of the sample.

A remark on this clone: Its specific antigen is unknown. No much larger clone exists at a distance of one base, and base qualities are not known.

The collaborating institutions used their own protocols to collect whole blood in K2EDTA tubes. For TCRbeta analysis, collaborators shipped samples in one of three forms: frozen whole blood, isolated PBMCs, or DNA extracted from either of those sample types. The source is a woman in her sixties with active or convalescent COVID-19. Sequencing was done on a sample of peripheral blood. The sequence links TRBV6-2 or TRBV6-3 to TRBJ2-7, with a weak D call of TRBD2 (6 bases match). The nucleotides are TGTGCCAGCAGTCTCGTGGGCGGGGCCTCCTACGAGCAGTACTTC. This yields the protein CASSLVGGASYEQYF.